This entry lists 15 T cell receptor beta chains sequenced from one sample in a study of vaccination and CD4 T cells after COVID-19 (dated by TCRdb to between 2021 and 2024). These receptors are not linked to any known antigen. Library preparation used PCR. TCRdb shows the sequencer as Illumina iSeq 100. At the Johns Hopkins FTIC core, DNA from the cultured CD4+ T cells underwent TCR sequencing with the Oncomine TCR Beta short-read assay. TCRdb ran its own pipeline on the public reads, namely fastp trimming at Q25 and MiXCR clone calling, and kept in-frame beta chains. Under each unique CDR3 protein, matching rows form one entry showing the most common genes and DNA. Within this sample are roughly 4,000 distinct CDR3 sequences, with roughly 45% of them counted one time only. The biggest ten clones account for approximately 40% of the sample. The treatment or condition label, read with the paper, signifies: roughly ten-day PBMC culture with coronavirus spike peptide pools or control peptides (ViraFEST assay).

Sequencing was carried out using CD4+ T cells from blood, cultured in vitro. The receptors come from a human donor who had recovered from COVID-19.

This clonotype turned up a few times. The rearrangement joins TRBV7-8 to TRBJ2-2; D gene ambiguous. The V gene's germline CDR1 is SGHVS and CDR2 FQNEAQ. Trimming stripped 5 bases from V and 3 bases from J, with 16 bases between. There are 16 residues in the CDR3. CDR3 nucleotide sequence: TGTGCCAGCAGCCTCTCTAGTTCTAGGTACACCGGGGAGCTGTTTTTT. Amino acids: CASSLSSSRYTGELFF.

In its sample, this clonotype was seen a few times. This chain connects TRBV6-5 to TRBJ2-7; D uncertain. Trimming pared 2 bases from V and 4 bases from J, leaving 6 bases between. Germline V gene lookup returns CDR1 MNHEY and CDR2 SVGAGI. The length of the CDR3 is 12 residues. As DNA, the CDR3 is TGTGCCAGCAGTTACGTATCATACGAGCAGTACTTC. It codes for CASSYVSYEQYF.

In DNA, the CDR3 is TGTGCCAGCAGTGAATGGGAAAGGACAGATACCGGGGAGCTGTTTTTT. Protein sequence: CASSEWERTDTGELFF. This chain joins TRBV25-1 and TRBJ2-2, with a tentative D call TRBD1 (6 bases). CDR1 is MGHDK, CDR2 SYGVNS, per germline. Deletions cut 1 base from V and 5 bases from J, with 14 bases between. The CDR3 covers 16 residues.

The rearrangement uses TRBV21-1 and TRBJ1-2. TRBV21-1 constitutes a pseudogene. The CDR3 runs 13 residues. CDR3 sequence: CASSKGSVYGYTF. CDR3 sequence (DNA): TGTGCCAGCAGCAAAGGGAGCGTCTATGGCTACACCTTC.

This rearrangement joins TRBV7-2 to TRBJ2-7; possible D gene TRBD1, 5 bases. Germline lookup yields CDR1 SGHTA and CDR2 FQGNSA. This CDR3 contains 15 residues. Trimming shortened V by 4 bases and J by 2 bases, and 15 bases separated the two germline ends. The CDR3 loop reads CASSSSGNTPYEQYF. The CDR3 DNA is TGTGCCAGCAGCTCGTCAGGGAATACTCCCTACGAGCAGTACTTC.

For the CDR3, the DNA is TGCAGTGCTGGGACAGGGTCCTATGGCTACACCTTC. Residues: CSAGTGSYGYTF. The chain uses TRBV20-1 and TRBJ1-2, with 9 nucleotides matching TRBD1. The CDR3 contains 12 residues. Unmatched junction bases numbered 2, after V lost 5 bases and J lost 4 bases. Germline values: CDR1 DFQATT, CDR2 SNEGSKA (reference sequence).

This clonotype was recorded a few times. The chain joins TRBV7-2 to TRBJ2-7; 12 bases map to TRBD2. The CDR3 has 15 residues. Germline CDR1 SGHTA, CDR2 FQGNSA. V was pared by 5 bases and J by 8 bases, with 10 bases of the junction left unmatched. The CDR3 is CASSPRLAGASKQYF. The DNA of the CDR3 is TGTGCCAGCAGCCCCCGACTAGCGGGGGCCAGCAAGCAGTACTTC.

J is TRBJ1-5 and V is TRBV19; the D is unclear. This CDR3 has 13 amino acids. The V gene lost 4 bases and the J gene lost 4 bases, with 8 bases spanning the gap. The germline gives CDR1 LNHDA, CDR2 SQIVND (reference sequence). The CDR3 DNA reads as TGTGCCAGTAGTACACGGGAGAATCAGCCCCAGCATTTT. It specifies CASSTRENQPQHF.

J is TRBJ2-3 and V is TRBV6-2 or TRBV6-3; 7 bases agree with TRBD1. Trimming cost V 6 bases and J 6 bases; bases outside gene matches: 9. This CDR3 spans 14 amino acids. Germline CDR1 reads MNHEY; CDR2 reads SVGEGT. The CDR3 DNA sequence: TGTGCCAGCAGCCCCGGACAGGTCTGGGATACGCAGTATTTT. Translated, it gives CASSPGQVWDTQYF.

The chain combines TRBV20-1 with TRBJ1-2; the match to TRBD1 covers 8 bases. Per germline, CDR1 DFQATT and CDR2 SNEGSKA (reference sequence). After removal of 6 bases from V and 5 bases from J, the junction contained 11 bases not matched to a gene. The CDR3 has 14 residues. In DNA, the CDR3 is TGCAGTGCCGGTGGGACAGGCAAATCTTATGGCTACACCTTC. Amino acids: CSAGGTGKSYGYTF.

The CDR3 loop is CSVSVGQMGQPQHF. The CDR3 DNA is TGCAGTGTTTCTGTAGGACAAATGGGGCAGCCCCAGCATTTT. The chain is built from TRBV20-1 and TRBJ1-5; weak D call: TRBD1 (5 bases). V was pared by 7 bases and J by 7 bases, with 20 bases between. CDR3 length: 14 amino acids. The germline gives CDR1 DFQATT, CDR2 SNEGSKA (reference sequence).

The CDR3 loop reads CASSRATGELFF. In nucleotides, the CDR3 is TGTGCCAGCAGCCGAGCTACCGGGGAGCTGTTTTTT. V gene TRBV11-3 combines with J gene TRBJ2-2; D is ambiguous. V lost 5 bases and J 5 bases, leaving 6 bases between the germline ends. The CDR3 loop spans 12 amino acids. Germline-derived CDR1 and CDR2 are SGHNT and YENEEA.

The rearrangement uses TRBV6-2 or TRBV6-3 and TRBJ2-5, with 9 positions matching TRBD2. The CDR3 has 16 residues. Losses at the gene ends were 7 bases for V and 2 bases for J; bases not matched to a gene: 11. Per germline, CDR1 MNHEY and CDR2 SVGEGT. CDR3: CASIGGSGSVQETQYF. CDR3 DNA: TGTGCCAGCATAGGGGGTAGCGGGAGTGTACAAGAGACCCAGTACTTC.

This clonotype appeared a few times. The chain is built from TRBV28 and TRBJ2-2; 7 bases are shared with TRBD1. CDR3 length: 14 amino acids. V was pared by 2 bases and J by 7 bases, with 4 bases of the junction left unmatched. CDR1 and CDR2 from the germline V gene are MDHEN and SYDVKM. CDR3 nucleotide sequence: TGTGCCAGCAGTTTAAATGCAGGGGGCGGGGAGCTGTTTTTT. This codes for CASSLNAGGGELFF.

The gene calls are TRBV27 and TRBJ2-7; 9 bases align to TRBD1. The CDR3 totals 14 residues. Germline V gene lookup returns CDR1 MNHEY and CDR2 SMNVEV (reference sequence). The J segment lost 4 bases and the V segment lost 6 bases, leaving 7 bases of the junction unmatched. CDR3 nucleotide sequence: TGTGCCAGCAGGGGGACAGGGAAAATATACGAGCAGTACTTC. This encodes CASRGTGKIYEQYF.